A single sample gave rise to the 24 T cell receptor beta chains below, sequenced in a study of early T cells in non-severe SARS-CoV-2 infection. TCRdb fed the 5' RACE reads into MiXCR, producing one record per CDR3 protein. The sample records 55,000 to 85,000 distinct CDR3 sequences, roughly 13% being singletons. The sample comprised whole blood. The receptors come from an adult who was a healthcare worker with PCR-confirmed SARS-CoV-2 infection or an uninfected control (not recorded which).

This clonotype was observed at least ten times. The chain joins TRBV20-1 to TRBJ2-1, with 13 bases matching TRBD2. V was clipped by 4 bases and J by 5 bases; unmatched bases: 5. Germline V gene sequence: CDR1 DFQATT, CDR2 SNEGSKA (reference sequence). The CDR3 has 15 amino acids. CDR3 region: CSATPGTSGDNEQFF. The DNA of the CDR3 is TGCAGTGCTACACCCGGGACTAGCGGGGACAATGAGCAGTTCTTC.

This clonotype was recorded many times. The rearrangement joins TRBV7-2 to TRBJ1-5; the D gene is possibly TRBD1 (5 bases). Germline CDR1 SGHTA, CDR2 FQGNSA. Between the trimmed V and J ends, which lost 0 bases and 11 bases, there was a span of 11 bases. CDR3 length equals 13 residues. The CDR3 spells CASSLAGEMAQHF. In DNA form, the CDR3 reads TGTGCCAGCAGCTTAGCGGGGGAAATGGCCCAGCATTTT.

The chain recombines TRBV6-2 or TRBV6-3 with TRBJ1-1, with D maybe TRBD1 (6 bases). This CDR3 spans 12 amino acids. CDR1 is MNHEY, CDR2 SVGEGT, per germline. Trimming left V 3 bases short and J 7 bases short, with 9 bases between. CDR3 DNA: TGTGCCAGCAGTTATGACAGGTTTGAAGCTTTCTTT. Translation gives CASSYDRFEAFF.

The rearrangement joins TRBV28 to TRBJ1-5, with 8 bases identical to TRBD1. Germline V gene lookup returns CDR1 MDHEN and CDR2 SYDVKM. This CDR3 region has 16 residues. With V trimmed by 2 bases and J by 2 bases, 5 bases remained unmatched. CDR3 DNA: TGTGCCAGCAGTTTACTCCAGGGGGCTGGCAATCAGCCCCAGCATTTT. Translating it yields CASSLLQGAGNQPQHF.

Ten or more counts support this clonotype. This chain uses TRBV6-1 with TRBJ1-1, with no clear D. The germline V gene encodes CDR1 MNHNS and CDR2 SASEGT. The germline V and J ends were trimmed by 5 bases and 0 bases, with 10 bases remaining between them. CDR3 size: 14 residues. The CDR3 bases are TGTGCCAGCAGTTTAAACGGAATGAACACTGAAGCTTTCTTT. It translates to CASSLNGMNTEAFF.

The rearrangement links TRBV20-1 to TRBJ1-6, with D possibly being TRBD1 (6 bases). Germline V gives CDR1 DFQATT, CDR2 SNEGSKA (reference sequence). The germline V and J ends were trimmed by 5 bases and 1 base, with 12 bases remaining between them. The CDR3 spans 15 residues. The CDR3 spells CSASVGGSYNSPLHF. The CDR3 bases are TGCAGTGCTTCCGTAGGGGGGTCCTATAATTCACCCCTCCACTTT.

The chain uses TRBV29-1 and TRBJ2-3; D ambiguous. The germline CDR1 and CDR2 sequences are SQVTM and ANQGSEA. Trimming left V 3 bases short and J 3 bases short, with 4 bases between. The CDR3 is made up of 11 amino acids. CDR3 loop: CSVDRTDTQYF. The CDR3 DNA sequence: TGCAGCGTTGATCGGACAGATACGCAGTATTTT.

CDR3: CASSIGQNNEQFF. CDR3 DNA: TGTGCCAGTAGTATAGGCCAGAACAATGAGCAGTTCTTC. The gene calls are TRBV19 and TRBJ2-1; no clear D. V was clipped by 1 base and J by 5 bases, with 6 bases between them. Looked up from germline, CDR1 is LNHDA and CDR2 is SQIVND (reference sequence). The CDR3 length is 13 residues.

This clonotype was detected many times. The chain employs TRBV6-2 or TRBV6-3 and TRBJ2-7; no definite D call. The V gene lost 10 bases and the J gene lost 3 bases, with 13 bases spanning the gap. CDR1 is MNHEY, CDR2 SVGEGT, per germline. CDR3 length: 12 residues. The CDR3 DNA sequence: TGTGCCACCGGTTCTCTAATCTACGAGCAGTACTTC. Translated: CATGSLIYEQYF.

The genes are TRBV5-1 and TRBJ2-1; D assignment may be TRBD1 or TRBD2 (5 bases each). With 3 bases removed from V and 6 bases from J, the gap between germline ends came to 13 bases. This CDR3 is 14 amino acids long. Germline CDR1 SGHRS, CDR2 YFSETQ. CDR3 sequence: CASSSGTGINEQFF. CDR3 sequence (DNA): TGCGCCAGCAGCTCGGGGACCGGGATCAATGAGCAGTTCTTC.

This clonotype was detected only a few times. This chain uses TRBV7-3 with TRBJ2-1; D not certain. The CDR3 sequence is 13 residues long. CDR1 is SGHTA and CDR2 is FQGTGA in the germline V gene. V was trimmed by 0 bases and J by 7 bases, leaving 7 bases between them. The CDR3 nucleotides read TGTGCCAGCAGCTTAACTAGTCTGAATGAGCAGTTCTTC. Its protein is CASSLTSLNEQFF.

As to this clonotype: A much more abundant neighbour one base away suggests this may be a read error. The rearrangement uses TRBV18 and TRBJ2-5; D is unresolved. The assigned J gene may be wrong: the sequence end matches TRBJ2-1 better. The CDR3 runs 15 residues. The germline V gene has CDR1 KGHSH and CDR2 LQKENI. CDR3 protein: CASSPPLVSLETQFF. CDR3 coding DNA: TGTGCCAGCTCACCACCGCTAGTATCCTTAGAGACCCAGTTCTTC.

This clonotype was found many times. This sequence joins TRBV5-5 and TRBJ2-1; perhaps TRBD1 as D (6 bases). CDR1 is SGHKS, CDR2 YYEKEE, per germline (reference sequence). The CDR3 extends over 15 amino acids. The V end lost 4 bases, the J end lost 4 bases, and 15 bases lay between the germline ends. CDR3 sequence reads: CASSPPGQVYNEQFF. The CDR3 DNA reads TGTGCCAGCAGCCCACCGGGACAAGTATACAATGAGCAGTTCTTC. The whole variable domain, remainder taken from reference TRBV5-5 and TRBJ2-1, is DAGVTQSPTHLIKTRGQQVTLRCSPISGHKSVSWYQQVLGQGPQFIFQYYEKEERGRGNFPDRFSARQFPNYSSELNVNALLLGDSALYLCASSPPGQVYNEQFFGPGTRLTVL.

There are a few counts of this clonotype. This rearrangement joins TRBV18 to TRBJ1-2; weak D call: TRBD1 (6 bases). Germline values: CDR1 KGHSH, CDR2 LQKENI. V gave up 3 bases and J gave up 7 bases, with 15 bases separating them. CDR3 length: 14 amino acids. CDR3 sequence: CASSPATGSGGYTF. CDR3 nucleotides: TGTGCCAGCTCACCCGCGACAGGATCCGGTGGCTACACCTTC.

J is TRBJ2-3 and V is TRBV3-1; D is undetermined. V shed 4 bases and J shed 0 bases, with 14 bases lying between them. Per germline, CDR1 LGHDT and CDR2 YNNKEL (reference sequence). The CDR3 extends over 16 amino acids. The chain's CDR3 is CASSPLLQASTDTQYF. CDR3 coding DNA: TGTGCCAGCAGCCCTCTTCTCCAGGCGAGCACAGATACGCAGTATTTT.

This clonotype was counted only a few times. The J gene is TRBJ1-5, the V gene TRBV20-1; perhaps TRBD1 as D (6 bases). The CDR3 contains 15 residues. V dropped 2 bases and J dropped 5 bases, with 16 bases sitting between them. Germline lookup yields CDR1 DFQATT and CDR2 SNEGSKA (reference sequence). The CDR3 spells CSARSVEGDYQPQHF. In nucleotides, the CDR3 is TGCAGTGCTAGAAGCGTAGAGGGGGATTATCAGCCCCAGCATTTT.

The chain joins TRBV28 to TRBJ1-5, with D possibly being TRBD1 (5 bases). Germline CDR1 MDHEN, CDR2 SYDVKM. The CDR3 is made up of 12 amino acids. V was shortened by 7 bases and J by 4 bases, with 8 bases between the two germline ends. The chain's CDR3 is CASTGGNQPQHF. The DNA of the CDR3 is TGTGCCAGCACGGGGGGAAATCAGCCCCAGCATTTT.

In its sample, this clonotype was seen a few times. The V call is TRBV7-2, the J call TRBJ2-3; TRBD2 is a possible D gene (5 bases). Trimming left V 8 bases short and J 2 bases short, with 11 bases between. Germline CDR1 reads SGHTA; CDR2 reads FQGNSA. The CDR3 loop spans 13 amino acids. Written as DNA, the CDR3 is TGTGCCAGCCGACCGGGATCCACAGATACGCAGTATTTT. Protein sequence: CASRPGSTDTQYF.

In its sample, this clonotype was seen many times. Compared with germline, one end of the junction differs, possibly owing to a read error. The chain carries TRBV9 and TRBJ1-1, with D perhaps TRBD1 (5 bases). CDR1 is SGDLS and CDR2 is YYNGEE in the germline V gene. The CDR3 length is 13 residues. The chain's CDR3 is CASSIVGGTEVFF. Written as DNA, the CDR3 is TGTGCCAGCAGTATAGTGGGGGGAACTGAAGTTTTCTTT.

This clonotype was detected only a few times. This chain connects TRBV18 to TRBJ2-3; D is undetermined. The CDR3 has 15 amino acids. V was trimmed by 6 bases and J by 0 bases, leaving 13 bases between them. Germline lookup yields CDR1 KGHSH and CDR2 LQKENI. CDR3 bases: TGTGCCAGCTCCCCGGGCCGGTACAGCACAGATACGCAGTATTTT. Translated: CASSPGRYSTDTQYF.

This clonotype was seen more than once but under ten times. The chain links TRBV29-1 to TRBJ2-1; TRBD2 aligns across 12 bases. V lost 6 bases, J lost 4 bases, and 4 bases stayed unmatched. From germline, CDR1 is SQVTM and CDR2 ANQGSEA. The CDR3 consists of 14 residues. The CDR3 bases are TGCAGCGTCACGGGACTAGCGGGTTACAATGAGCAGTTCTTC. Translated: CSVTGLAGYNEQFF.

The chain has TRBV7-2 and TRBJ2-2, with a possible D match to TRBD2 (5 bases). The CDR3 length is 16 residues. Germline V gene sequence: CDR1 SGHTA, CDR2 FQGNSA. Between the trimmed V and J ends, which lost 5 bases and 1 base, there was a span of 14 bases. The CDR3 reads CASSAEGLKNTGELFF. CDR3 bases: TGTGCCAGCAGCGCCGAAGGACTTAAGAACACCGGGGAGCTGTTTTTT.

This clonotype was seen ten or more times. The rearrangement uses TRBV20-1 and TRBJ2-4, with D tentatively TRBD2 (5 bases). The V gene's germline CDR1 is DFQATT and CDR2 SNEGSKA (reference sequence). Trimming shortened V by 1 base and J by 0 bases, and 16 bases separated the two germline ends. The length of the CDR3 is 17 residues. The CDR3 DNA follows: TGCAGTGCTAGAGCCCCCGGGATTGCGGTAGCCAAAAACATTCAGTACTTC. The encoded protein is CSARAPGIAVAKNIQYF.

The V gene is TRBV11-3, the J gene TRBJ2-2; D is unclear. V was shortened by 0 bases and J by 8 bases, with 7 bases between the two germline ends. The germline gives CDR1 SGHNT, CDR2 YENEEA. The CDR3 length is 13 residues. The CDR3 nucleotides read TGTGCCAGCAGCTTAGAACTGGAAGGGGAGCTGTTTTTT. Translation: CASSLELEGELFF.